This T cell receptor delta chain was captured by sequencing in a study of γδ T cells in repeated Plasmodium falciparum infection. Turning to the study itself: Some Malian samples span acute malaria episodes; others come from no-transmission periods.

Relative to its sample, this clone is medium-sized (0.01 to 0.1%). Other DNA variants within this sample encode the same CDR3. Gammadelta T cells were flow-sorted from PBMC into Vgamma9/Vdelta2+ and Vdelta2-negative populations for bulk analysis. Germline CDR1 and CDR2: TSWWSYY and QGS. The CDR3 sequence is 21 residues long. Unmatched junction bases numbered 24, after V lost 7 bases and J lost 0 bases. TCRdb re-called clones from the multiplex PCR reads using CATT. This sample has around 46,000 delta-chain clones, with over 1.5% found just once. The specimen sequenced was gamma-delta T cells from blood. The J gene is TRDJ1, the V gene TRDV1; 9 nucleotides line up with TRDD3. The clonotype originates from a pool of human donors (malaria-infected and uninfected, not separated). The CDR3: CALVVTITGGLQHTYTDKLIF. CDR3 DNA sequence: TGTGCTCTTGTGGTTACCATTACTGGGGGACTCCAGCACACGTACACCGATAAACTCATCTTT.